The present T cell receptor beta chain was sequenced within a study of blood T cell repertoires in COVID-19. Turning to the study itself: There were acute and convalescent COVID-19 samples, and they came from the United States, Italy and Spain.

Using immunoSEQ multiplex PCR, the repertoire was profiled, and TCRdb retains in-frame clones only, with some absent. The sample has tens of thousands of clones, 65% to 85% seen once; the top ten hold under 30%. The CDR3 runs 13 residues. Trimming took off 5 bases at V and 6 bases at J, with 11 bases between the two ends. The chain carries TRBV12-3 or TRBV12-4 and TRBJ2-1; D may be TRBD2 (6 bases). The material sequenced was peripheral blood. This TCR was recovered from a human donor in a cohort sampled during active COVID-19. In nucleotides, the CDR3 is TGTGCCAGCAGTCCTAGCGCGGGCAATGAGCAGTTCTTC. It codes for CASSPSAGNEQFF.